The rows below give T cell receptor beta chains drawn from one sample of a study of multiple sclerosis patients with progressive multifocal leukoencephalopathy. Profiling relied on immunoSEQ multiplex PCR, and the TCRdb table lists in-frame clones only, not all of them. The table has roughly 28,000 clones, about 88% seen once. Source material: PBMCs. The receptors shown here come from a human donor with multiple sclerosis. Each CDR3 is given with its conserved first and last residue. D genes are given only for firm matches. Clone size is shown for a subset of rows, as once, few, many or a class of expanded clone.

CDR3 DNA	CDR3 protein	J gene	D gene	V gene	clone size
TGTGCCTGGAGTGTAACGTGGACAGGGCCTCGCAATCAGCCCCAGCATTTT	CAWSVTWTGPRNQPQHF	TRBJ1-5	TRBD1	TRBV30	once
TGTGCCAGTAGTATAGAAGGGGGAACCTCACCCCTCCACTTT	CASSIEGGTSPLHF	TRBJ1-6	.	TRBV19	.
TGTGCCAGCAGTAACACCTGGGGGTCATCAAGCCCCTACGAGCAGTACTTC	CASSNTWGSSSPYEQYF	TRBJ2-7	.	TRBV27	once
TGTGCCATCAGTACTAGCGGGGTCTACAATGAGCAGTTCTTC	CAISTSGVYNEQFF	TRBJ2-1	TRBD2	TRBV10-3	.
TGTGCCAGCAGCCCCGTCTTTCGCGGGCGGCTGTTTTTT	CASSPVFRGRLFF	TRBJ2-2	.	TRBV11-1	.
TGTGCCAGCAGTGAAAACTGGGCTGGTGCCTACGAGCAGTACTTC	CASSENWAGAYEQYF	TRBJ2-7	.	TRBV6-1	.
TGTGCCTGGAATAATCCTGACAGTAGTAATGAAAAACTGTTTTTT	CAWNNPDSSNEKLFF	TRBJ1-4	.	TRBV30	.
TGTGCCAGCAGTCCCTTGAGGGAAGTAAGGTGGGAAGCTTTCTTT	CASSPLREVRWEAFF	TRBJ1-1	.	TRBV27	.
TGTGCCAGCAGCCGTGCCTCCCCGCGACAGGGAGAAACTGAAGCTTTCTTT	CASSRASPRQGETEAFF	TRBJ1-1	TRBD1	TRBV5-6	.
TGTGCCAGCAGCCAAGACATTATTGGTCGCGGGCAGGTCAACACCGGGGAGCTGTTTTTT	CASSQDIIGRGQVNTGELFF	TRBJ2-2	.	TRBV4-2	.
TGTGCCAGCAGGCTCATTACCGAGAGCCCCTACGAGCAGTACTTC	CASRLITESPYEQYF	TRBJ2-7	.	TRBV28	.
TGTGCCAGCAGTTACTCGGCTAGCGGCTCCTACGAGCAGTACTTC	CASSYSASGSYEQYF	TRBJ2-7	TRBD2	TRBV6-5	.
TGTGCCAGCAGTGAAGCCTTTGGTGGCCCTAGGGGAGATGAGCAGTTCTTC	CASSEAFGGPRGDEQFF	TRBJ2-1	.	TRBV6-1	.
TGTGCCAGCAGCCCCCGGGCAGCTAGAGATTCCAGAGCTAACTATGGCTACACCTTC	CASSPRAARDSRANYGYTF	TRBJ1-2	.	TRBV7-2	.
TGTGCCAGCAGCACCTCGGGGACAGGGAGTTTCGAGCAGTACTTC	CASSTSGTGSFEQYF	TRBJ2-7	TRBD1	TRBV13	once
TGTGCCAGCAGTCTACCGGGAGGAGGCAATGAAAAACTGTTTTTT	CASSLPGGGNEKLFF	TRBJ1-4	.	TRBV6-1	.
TGTGCCAGCAGCTTATCGGGGGAAACACCCCTCCACTTT	CASSLSGETPLHF	TRBJ1-6	.	TRBV7-8	.
TGTGCCAGCAGCTTGGTGGGTCGCGGGCCGGAGACCCAGTACTTC	CASSLVGRGPETQYF	TRBJ2-5	.	TRBV5-6	.
TGTGCCAGCAGCTTCCAAGACAATGAGCAGTTCTTC	CASSFQDNEQFF	TRBJ2-1	.	TRBV7-9	.
TGTGCCATCAGTGAAGCCCAGCGCGGGACTGAAGCTTTCTTT	CAISEAQRGTEAFF	TRBJ1-1	.	TRBV10-3	few